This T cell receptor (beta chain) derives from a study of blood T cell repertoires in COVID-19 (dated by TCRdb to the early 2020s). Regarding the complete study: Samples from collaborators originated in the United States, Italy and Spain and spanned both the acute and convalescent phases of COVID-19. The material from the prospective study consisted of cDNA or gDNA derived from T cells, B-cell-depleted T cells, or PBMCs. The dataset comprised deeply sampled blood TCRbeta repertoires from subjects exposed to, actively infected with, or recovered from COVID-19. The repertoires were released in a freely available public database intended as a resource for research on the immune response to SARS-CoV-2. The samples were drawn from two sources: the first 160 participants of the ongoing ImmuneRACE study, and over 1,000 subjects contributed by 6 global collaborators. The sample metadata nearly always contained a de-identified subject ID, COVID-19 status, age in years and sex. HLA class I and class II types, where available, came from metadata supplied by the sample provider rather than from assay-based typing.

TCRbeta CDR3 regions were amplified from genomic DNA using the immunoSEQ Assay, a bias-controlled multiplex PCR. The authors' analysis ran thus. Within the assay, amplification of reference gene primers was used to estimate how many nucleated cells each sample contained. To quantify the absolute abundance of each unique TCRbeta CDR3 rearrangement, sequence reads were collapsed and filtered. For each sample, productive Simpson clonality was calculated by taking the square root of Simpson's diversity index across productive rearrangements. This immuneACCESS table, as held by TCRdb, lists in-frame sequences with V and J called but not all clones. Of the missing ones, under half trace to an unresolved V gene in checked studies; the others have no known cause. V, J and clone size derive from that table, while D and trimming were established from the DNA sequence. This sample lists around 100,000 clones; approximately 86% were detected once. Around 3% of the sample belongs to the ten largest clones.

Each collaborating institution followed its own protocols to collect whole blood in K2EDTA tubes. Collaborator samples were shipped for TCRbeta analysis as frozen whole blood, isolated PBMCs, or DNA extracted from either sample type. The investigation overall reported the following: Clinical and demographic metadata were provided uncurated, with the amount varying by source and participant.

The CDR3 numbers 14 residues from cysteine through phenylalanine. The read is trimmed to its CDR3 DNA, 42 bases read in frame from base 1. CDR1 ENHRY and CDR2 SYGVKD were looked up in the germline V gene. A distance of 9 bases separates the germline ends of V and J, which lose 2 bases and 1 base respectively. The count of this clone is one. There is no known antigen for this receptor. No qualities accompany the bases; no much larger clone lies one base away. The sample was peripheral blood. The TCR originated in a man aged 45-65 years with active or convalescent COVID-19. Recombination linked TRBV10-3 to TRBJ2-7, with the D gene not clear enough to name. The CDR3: CAISEPLQSYEQYF. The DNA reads TGTGCCATCAGTGAGCCCCTACAGTCCTACGAGCAGTACTTC.